A single sample is the source of the 32 T cell receptor beta chains below, sequenced in a study of blood T cell repertoires in COVID-19. TCRdb keeps only in-frame clones here, not all; method: immunoSEQ multiplex PCR. The top ten hold 40% to 55% of the sample, which has tens of thousands of clones, 88% seen once. Sequencing was done on a sample of peripheral blood. Source of these receptors: a woman in her sixties or seventies with COVID-19, enrolled during active disease.

The chain employs TRBV28 and TRBJ2-1; 14 positions match TRBD2. After removal of 4 bases from V and 5 bases from J, the junction contained 7 bases not matched to a gene. Germline CDR1 reads MDHEN; CDR2 reads SYDVKM. CDR3 size: 17 residues. CDR3: CASSYPGLAGDDNEQFF. CDR3 sequence (DNA): TGTGCCAGCAGTTATCCGGGACTAGCGGGAGACGACAATGAGCAGTTCTTC.

CDR3 nucleotide sequence: TGTGCCAGCAGCCGGTCGATTCAGGGGAACACTGAAGCTTTCTTT. Its translation: CASSRSIQGNTEAFF. The chain carries TRBV5-4 and TRBJ1-1, with D possibly TRBD1 on 5 matching bases. Germline CDR1 is SGHNT and CDR2 is YYREEE (reference sequence). V was cut by 4 bases and J by 1 base, with 14 bases left in between. CDR3 size: 15 residues.

This clone appeared once. The chain is built from TRBV6-5 and TRBJ2-3; 8 bases align to TRBD2. Germline V gene data show CDR1 as MNHEY and CDR2 as SVGAGI. The CDR3 is 16 residues long. V trimming: 2 bases; J trimming: 2 bases; junction bases outside the gene matches: 6. The CDR3 DNA reads as TGTGCCAGCAGTTACCGGCGGGAGGTAACCACAGATACGCAGTATTTT. It yields the protein CASSYRREVTTDTQYF.

In DNA, the CDR3 is TGTGCCAGCAGTGAACGGGACAACCCCTACGAGCAGTACTTC. Translation gives CASSERDNPYEQYF. The V and J genes are TRBV2 and TRBJ2-7; D perhaps matches TRBD1 (6 bases). This CDR3 spans 14 amino acids. Trimming pared 2 bases from V and 2 bases from J, leaving 10 bases between. Germline CDR1 reads SNHLY; CDR2 reads FYNNEI.

CDR3 sequence reads: CASSLNPPGLAGGETQYF. As DNA, the CDR3 is TGCGCCAGCAGCCTAAACCCACCGGGACTAGCGGGAGGGGAGACCCAGTACTTC. The rearrangement joins TRBV4-1 to TRBJ2-5, with 16 bases fitting TRBD2. Trimming cost V 4 bases and J 5 bases; bases outside gene matches: 10. There are 18 residues in the CDR3. Germline CDR1 reads MGHRA; CDR2 reads YSYEKL.

V and J are TRBV7-2 and TRBJ1-4; D gene unclear. The germline CDR1 and CDR2 sequences are SGHTA and FQGNSA. The ends were cut back, 7 bases at V and 3 bases at J, with 18 bases in the middle. There are 16 residues in the CDR3. The CDR3: CASTLEPGASNEKLFF. CDR3 nucleotide sequence: TGTGCCAGCACCTTGGAACCAGGTGCTTCTAATGAAAAACTGTTTTTT.

The V and J genes are TRBV10-3 and TRBJ1-4, with TRBD1 matching over 8 bases. This CDR3 contains 15 residues. Germline values: CDR1 ENHRY, CDR2 SYGVKD. Germline trimming cut 2 bases from V and 4 bases from J; bases unmatched to any gene: 3. In DNA, the CDR3 is TGTGCCATCAGTGAGAGACAGGGGAATAATGAAAAACTGTTTTTT. Translated, it gives CAISERQGNNEKLFF.

The rearrangement uses TRBV5-4 and TRBJ2-7, with 11 bases matching TRBD2. V trimming: 2 bases; J trimming: 2 bases; junction bases outside the gene matches: 9. The CDR3 spans 17 residues. Germline V CDR1 and CDR2: SGHNT, YYREEE (reference sequence). CDR3 in amino acids: CASSFPGLAAGTYEQYF. As DNA, the CDR3 is TGTGCCAGCAGCTTTCCGGGACTAGCGGCCGGCACCTACGAGCAGTACTTC. Full variable domain (remainder filled in from reference TRBV5-4 and TRBJ2-7): ETGVTQSPTHLIKTRGQQVTLRCSSQSGHNTVSWYQQALGQGPQFIFQYYREEENGRGNFPPRFSGLQFPNYSSELNVNALELDDSALYLCASSFPGLAAGTYEQYFGPGTRLTVT.

V and J are TRBV27 and TRBJ1-1; D ambiguous. Germline lookup yields CDR1 MNHEY and CDR2 SMNVEV (reference sequence). The germline V and J ends were trimmed by 7 bases and 2 bases, with 14 bases remaining between them. CDR3 length: 14 amino acids. CDR3 in DNA: TGTGCCAGCACTCGGACTCATCTTAACACTGAAGCTTTCTTT. Its protein product is CASTRTHLNTEAFF.

A note on this clone: It is unclear where the CDR3 begins or ends on the DNA, so no DNA is shown, and the CDR3 is as TCRdb lists it. The chain combines TRBV21-1 with TRBJ2-3; TRBD2 reflects the table's D call only, with no check against the DNA. TRBV21-1 is a documented pseudogene. The CDR3 extends over 17 residues, inclusive of both ends. CDR3 in amino acids: CARIRCWASGSTDTQYF.

The V call is TRBV2, the J call TRBJ1-6; D is possibly TRBD1 (6 bases). Germline CDR1 is SNHLY and CDR2 is FYNNEI. The CDR3 is made up of 13 amino acids. Trimming took 1 base from V and 9 from J, leaving 7 bases between them. The CDR3 loop reads CASSEEQGSPLHF. The DNA of the CDR3 is TGTGCCAGCAGTGAAGAACAGGGTTCACCCCTCCACTTT.

The V and J genes are TRBV7-2 and TRBJ1-2; 8 positions match TRBD1. This CDR3 is built from 15 residues. V dropped 3 bases and J dropped 3; count of bases not matched to a gene: 6. Germline assignment: CDR1 SGHTA and CDR2 FQGNSA. The CDR3 DNA reads as TGTGCCAGCAGCTTGAGTCGGACAGGGCACTATGGCTACACCTTC. Residues: CASSLSRTGHYGYTF.

This clone appeared a single time. The rearrangement uses TRBV3-1 (or the pseudogene TRBV3-2) and TRBJ1-2; 10 bases fit TRBD1. Trimming removed 4 bases from V and 8 bases from J; junction bases left unmatched: 7. Germline V lookup: CDR1 LGHDT, CDR2 YNNKEL (reference sequence). The CDR3 length is 14 residues. The CDR3 DNA is TGTGCCAGCAGCCGGCGACAGGGGGCTATGGGCTACACCTTC. Its protein is CASSRRQGAMGYTF.

V gene TRBV27 combines with J gene TRBJ1-4, with 9 bases aligning to TRBD1. The germline V gene encodes CDR1 MNHEY and CDR2 SMNVEV (reference sequence). V lost 5 bases, J lost 2 bases, and 3 bases stayed unmatched. CDR3 length: 15 amino acids. CDR3 amino acids: CASSPTGGTNEKLFF. For the CDR3, the DNA is TGTGCCAGCAGTCCGACAGGGGGGACTAATGAAAAACTGTTTTTT.

The genes are TRBV19 and TRBJ2-1; the D is unclear. Germline V gene lookup returns CDR1 LNHDA and CDR2 SQIVND (reference sequence). This CDR3 has 12 amino acids. V lost 5 bases and J 7 bases, leaving 9 bases between the germline ends. As DNA, the CDR3 is TGTGCCAGTAGTTTAGGCGAGAATGAGCAGTTCTTC. Protein sequence: CASSLGENEQFF.

This clone occurred once. This sequence joins TRBV7-9 and TRBJ1-3; 9 nucleotides match TRBD1. Germline V gene lookup returns CDR1 SEHNR and CDR2 FQNEAQ (reference sequence). This CDR3 spans 15 amino acids. V trimming: 4 bases; J trimming: 4 bases; junction bases outside the gene matches: 5. The CDR3 nucleotides read TGTGCCAGCAGCTCCGGGACAGGGAGGGGAAACACCATATATTTT. It translates to CASSSGTGRGNTIYF. Supplemented by reference TRBV7-9 and TRBJ1-3, the full variable domain reads DTGVSQNPRHKITKRGQNVTFRCDPISEHNRLYWYRQTLGQGPEFLTYFQNEAQLEKSRLLSDRFSAERPKGSFSTLEIQRTEQGDSAMYLCASSSGTGRGNTIYFGEGSWLTVV.

The chain recombines TRBV9 with TRBJ1-1, with D possibly matching TRBD1 (6 bases). There are 13 residues in the CDR3. Germline-derived CDR1 and CDR2 are SGDLS and YYNGEE. Trimming stripped 4 bases from V and 6 bases from J, with 13 bases between. CDR3 loop: CASSPTGGPEAFF. As DNA, the CDR3 is TGTGCCAGCAGCCCGACGGGGGGCCCTGAAGCTTTCTTT.

The CDR3 nucleotides are TGTGCCAGCAGCTTCGACCTCGGGATGGGTCTCTCTGAAGCTTTCTTT. The encoded protein is CASSFDLGMGLSEAFF. The gene calls are TRBV7-9 and TRBJ1-1, with D unclear. Trimming took off 3 bases at V and 6 bases at J, with 20 bases between the two ends. Germline V CDR1 and CDR2: SEHNR, FQNEAQ (reference sequence). The CDR3 is 16 amino acids.

The rearrangement joins TRBV7-2 to TRBJ1-5; D is possibly TRBD1 (6 bases). V was clipped by 3 bases and J by 1 base, with 7 bases between them. The CDR3 runs to 14 residues. CDR1 is SGHTA and CDR2 is FQGNSA in the germline V gene. The CDR3 coding sequence is TGTGCCAGCAGCTTTACAGGGAGCAATCAGCCCCAGCATTTT. It is translated as CASSFTGSNQPQHF.

The genes are TRBV2 and TRBJ2-1, with 15 bases that match TRBD2. The CDR3 is made up of 15 amino acids. V was pared by 4 bases and J by 9 bases, with 4 bases of the junction left unmatched. Germline V gene data show CDR1 as SNHLY and CDR2 as FYNNEI. CDR3 sequence (DNA): TGTGCCAGCAGTGGGACTAGCGGGGGGGCCATTGAGCAGTTCTTC. Translated, it gives CASSGTSGGAIEQFF.

The chain recombines TRBV6-2 or TRBV6-3 with TRBJ1-1; TRBD1 might be the D (5 bases). The CDR3 is 14 amino acids. Germline V gives CDR1 MNHEY, CDR2 SVGEGT. Trimming stripped 2 bases from V and 6 bases from J, with 13 bases between. This CDR3 is CASSYPVAGPEAFF. The CDR3, as DNA: TGTGCCAGCAGTTACCCCGTCGCAGGGCCTGAAGCTTTCTTT.

The V gene is TRBV5-1, the J gene TRBJ2-5; tentatively, D is TRBD2 (6 bases). CDR3 size: 15 residues. The V gene lost 4 bases and the J gene lost 4 bases, with 17 bases spanning the gap. Germline CDR1 SGHRS, CDR2 YFSETQ. The CDR3 bases are TGCGCCAGCAGCGCTAGCCCGGGGGACCGAGAGACCCAGTACTTC. Its protein is CASSASPGDRETQYF.

The rearrangement uses TRBV6-6 and TRBJ1-2, with D perhaps matching TRBD1 (5 bases). The CDR3 has 14 residues. Germline V lookup: CDR1 MNHNY, CDR2 SVGAGI (reference sequence). V dropped 2 bases and J dropped 0 bases, with 7 bases sitting between them. The CDR3 coding sequence is TGTGCCAGCAGTTACGGGGGGTCTAACTATGGCTACACCTTC. As protein: CASSYGGSNYGYTF.

The genes are TRBV3-1 (or the pseudogene TRBV3-2) and TRBJ2-2; 7 nucleotides agree with TRBD2. Trimming took 5 bases from V and 6 from J; bases not matched to a gene: 9. From germline, CDR1 is LGHDT and CDR2 YNNKEL (reference sequence). The CDR3 is made up of 15 amino acids. The CDR3, as DNA: TGTGCCAGCAGCTTTGGGCTAGCGGATGCCGGGGAGCTGTTTTTT. This translates into CASSFGLADAGELFF.

The chain uses TRBV5-1 and TRBJ2-1; no clear D. V was clipped by 0 bases and J by 5 bases, with 6 bases between them. There are 13 residues in the CDR3. Germline CDR1 SGHRS, CDR2 YFSETQ. CDR3 residues: CASSLAFDNEQFF. DNA for the CDR3: TGCGCCAGCAGCTTGGCCTTCGACAATGAGCAGTTCTTC. Full variable domain (outside the CDR3, taken from reference TRBV5-1 and TRBJ2-1): KAGVTQTPRYLIKTRGQQVTLSCSPISGHRSVSWYQQTPGQGLQFLFEYFSETQRNKGNFPGRFSGRQFSNSRSEMNVSTLELGDSALYLCASSLAFDNEQFFGPGTRLTVL.

The J gene is TRBJ2-7, the V gene TRBV5-6; TRBD2 is a possible D gene (6 bases). Germline CDR1 is SGHDT and CDR2 is YYEEEE. V dropped 3 bases and J dropped 1 base, with 14 bases sitting between them. The CDR3 has 15 amino acids. The CDR3 DNA reads as TGTGCCAGCAGCTACACGGAGGGTTCTTCCTACGAGCAGTACTTC. Protein: CASSYTEGSSYEQYF.

The chain joins TRBV3-1 (or the pseudogene TRBV3-2) to TRBJ2-7; 7 bases are shared with TRBD2. CDR1 LGHDT and CDR2 YNNKEL come from the germline V gene (reference sequence). This CDR3 is 14 amino acids long. J was trimmed by 1 base and V by 5 bases; bases with no gene match: 5. The CDR3 reads CASSSGTTSYEQYF. The DNA for the CDR3 is TGTGCCAGCAGCTCCGGGACTACTTCCTACGAGCAGTACTTC.

J is TRBJ1-4 and V is TRBV6-1, with D possibly TRBD1 on 6 matching bases. With 2 bases removed from V and 4 bases from J, the gap between germline ends came to 14 bases. Germline values: CDR1 MNHNS, CDR2 SASEGT. The CDR3 sequence is 16 residues long. DNA of the CDR3: TGTGCCAGCAGTGAAAAGGGGGGGACTTTTAATGAAAAACTGTTTTTT. It yields the protein CASSEKGGTFNEKLFF.

In its sample, this clone was seen once. The V call is TRBV2, the J call TRBJ2-3, with 7 bases matching TRBD1. Per germline, CDR1 SNHLY and CDR2 FYNNEI. The V and J ends lost 6 bases and 3 bases, in that order; junction bases with no gene match: 9. This CDR3 contains 15 residues. The CDR3 region is CASRRQGPGTDTQYF. The CDR3 DNA is TGTGCCAGCAGGAGACAGGGTCCCGGGACAGATACGCAGTATTTT. The variable domain in full, completed from reference TRBV2 and TRBJ2-3, reads EPEVTQTPSHQVTQMGQEVILRCVPISNHLYFYWYRQILGQKVEFLVSFYNNEISEKSEIFDDQFSVERPDGSNFTLKIRSTKLEDSAMYFCASRRQGPGTDTQYFGPGTRLTVL.

Here the CDR3 reads CASSIGPLRTKMRPQHF. The CDR3 coding sequence is TGTGCCAGTAGTATAGGACCTCTGAGGACAAAGATGCGGCCCCAGCATTTT. The rearrangement joins TRBV19 to TRBJ1-5, with a possible D match to TRBD1 (5 bases). Germline assignment: CDR1 LNHDA and CDR2 SQIVND (reference sequence). The CDR3 has 17 amino acids. The ends were cut back, 1 base at V and 9 bases at J, with 22 bases in the middle.

This sequence joins TRBV5-1 and TRBJ1-1; D possibly corresponds to TRBD1 (5 bases). Trimming left V 1 base short and J 1 base short, with 11 bases between. Germline values: CDR1 SGHRS, CDR2 YFSETQ. The length of the CDR3 is 15 residues. CDR3 protein: CASSLIRGTNTEAFF. The CDR3 DNA follows: TGCGCCAGCAGCTTGATTCGGGGGACGAACACTGAAGCTTTCTTT.

This clone is a singleton in its sample. This chain uses TRBV10-1 with TRBJ2-1, with 11 bases that match TRBD1. The CDR3 runs to 15 residues. From germline, CDR1 is WNHNN and CDR2 SYGVQD (reference sequence). The V gene end was trimmed by 3 bases and the J gene end by 6 bases; junction bases not matched to a gene: 4. The CDR3: CASSDPGQGANEQFF. The CDR3, as DNA: TGCGCCAGCAGTGACCCCGGACAGGGGGCCAATGAGCAGTTCTTC.